These T cell receptor beta chains were read from a single sample in a study of response to subunit inactivated influenza vaccine. MiXCR was run by TCRdb on the RT-PCR reads, yielding one entry per CDR3 protein. The sample has hundreds of thousands of distinct CDR3 sequences; less than 15% are singletons. Sequences were derived from PBMCs from blood, sampled approximately 15 days before vaccination. These receptors originate from a man aged 50-60 years who received an inactivated influenza vaccine. CDR3s include the opening cysteine and the closing phenylalanine or tryptophan. The order of the fields is D gene, clone size, V gene, J gene, CDR3 DNA, CDR3 protein. The D gene is left open where the match is weak. Expanded clones get a size class; other rows say once, few or many, or leave the size out.

>TRBD2|-|TRBV7-9|TRBJ2-1
TGTGCCAGCAGCTCTAGCGGGGGGGCGAAGTACAATGAGCAGTTCTTC
CASSSSGGAKYNEQFF
>TRBD2|-|TRBV7-8|TRBJ2-7
TGTGCCAGCAGCTTTAGTACTAGCGGATACTACGAGCAGTACTTC
CASSFSTSGYYEQYF
>TRBD2|few|TRBV7-2|TRBJ2-3
TGTGCCAGCGCTAGCGGGAGGGCCCAAGATACGCAGTATTTT
CASASGRAQDTQYF
>-|-|TRBV20-1|TRBJ1-2
TGCAGTGCTAGCCCCCCGACCAAGGGCGCCTATGGCTACACCTTC
CSASPPTKGAYGYTF
>-|-|TRBV3-1|TRBJ2-1
TGTGCCAGCAGCCAAGATCGCCGGGACAAACGATCCTACAATGAGCAGTTCTTC
CASSQDRRDKRSYNEQFF
>-|few|TRBV2|TRBJ1-1
TGTGCCAGCAGACAGGGACTCGGAGGTTGGACTGAAGCTTTCTTT
CASRQGLGGWTEAFF
>TRBD2|few|TRBV2|TRBJ2-7
TGTGCCAGCAGTTGGGCTAGCGGGAGCTCCGAGCAGTACTTC
CASSWASGSSEQYF
>-|-|TRBV9|TRBJ2-1
TGTGCCAGCAGCGTAGTGTCACTGGACAACCGGATGTTCTTC
CASSVVSLDNRMFF
>-|few|TRBV28|TRBJ2-7
TGTGCCAGCAGGGCCTGGACGTCAGTGTCCTACGAGCAGTACTTC
CASRAWTSVSYEQYF
>-|many|TRBV12-3/TRBV12-4|TRBJ1-5
TGTGCCAGCAGTCCCAGCGGGGCGCTGAGGAATCAGCCCCAGCATTTT
CASSPSGALRNQPQHF
>-|few|TRBV7-2|TRBJ1-2
TGTGCCAGCAGCTTGGCCCGGAGGTATGGCTACACCTTC
CASSLARRYGYTF
>-|few|TRBV6-1|TRBJ1-2
TGTGCCAGCAGTGAACCAGGGCTGCCCGGGCCCGGGCACACCTTC
CASSEPGLPGPGHTF
>-|few|TRBV29-1|TRBJ2-2
TGCAGCGTTAAGGGGGAGTTCGGGGAGCTGTTTTTT
CSVKGEFGELFF
>-|-|TRBV5-1|TRBJ2-7
TGCGCCAGCAGGGACTCCGGGGGCTCCTACGAGCAGTACTTC
CASRDSGGSYEQYF
>-|many|TRBV10-3|TRBJ2-2
TGTGCCATCAGTGGGACTACCGGGGAGCTGTTTTTT
CAISGTTGELFF